The T cell receptor beta chain described here comes from a study of T cell clonality in common variable immunodeficiency. Points from the study as a whole: What drives increased CVID clonality needs T cell subpopulation sequencing. Common variable immunodeficiency TCR beta sequences reportedly had fewer deletions and N-nucleotide insertions. CVID subjects showed higher TCRbeta clonality than healthy controls.

This clone was observed at least ten times. The antigen remains unidentified. Control and CVID samples contributed equal amounts of genomic DNA. Profiled with immunoSEQ multiplex PCR; TCRdb holds only in-frame clones, not every one. There are around 50,000 clones in the sample, none observed a single time. The receptor was derived from a person aged 18-70 years in good health. Sample: peripheral blood mononuclear cells.

This CDR3 reads CASSLARNEQFF. CDR3 DNA, as far as it was read: TGCGCCAGCAGCTTGGCCAGGAATGAG. The V call is TRBV5-1, the J call TRBJ2-1; no clear D gene. The read gets to within 3 residues of the CDR3 end, and the germline J gene fills in the rest. The CDR3 extends over 12 amino acids. Trimming stripped 0 bases from V and 7 bases from J, with 5 bases between. CDR1 is SGHRS, CDR2 YFSETQ, per germline.